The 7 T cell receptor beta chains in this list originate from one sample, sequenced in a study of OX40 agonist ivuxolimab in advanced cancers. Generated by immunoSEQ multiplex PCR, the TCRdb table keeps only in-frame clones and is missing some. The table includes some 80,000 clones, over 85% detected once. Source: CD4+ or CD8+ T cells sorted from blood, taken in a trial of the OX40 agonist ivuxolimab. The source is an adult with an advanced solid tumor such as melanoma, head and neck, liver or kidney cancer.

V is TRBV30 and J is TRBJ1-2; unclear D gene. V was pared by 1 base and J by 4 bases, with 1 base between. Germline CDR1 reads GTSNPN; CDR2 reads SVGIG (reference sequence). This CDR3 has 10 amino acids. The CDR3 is CAWSGYGYTF. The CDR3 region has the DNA TGTGCCTGGAGTGGCTATGGCTACACCTTC.

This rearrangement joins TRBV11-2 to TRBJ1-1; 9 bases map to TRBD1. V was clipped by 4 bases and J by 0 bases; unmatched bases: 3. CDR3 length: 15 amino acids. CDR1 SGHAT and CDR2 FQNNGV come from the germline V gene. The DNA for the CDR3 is TGTGCCAGCAGCTCAGGACAGGGGATGAACACTGAAGCTTTCTTT. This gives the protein CASSSGQGMNTEAFF.

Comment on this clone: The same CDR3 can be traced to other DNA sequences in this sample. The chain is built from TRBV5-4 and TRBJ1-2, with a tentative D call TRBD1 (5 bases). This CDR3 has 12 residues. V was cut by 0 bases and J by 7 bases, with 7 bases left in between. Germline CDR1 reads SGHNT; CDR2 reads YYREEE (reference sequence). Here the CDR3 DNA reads TGTGCCAGCAGCTTGGGCGGGGGTGGCTACACCTTC. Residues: CASSLGGGGYTF.

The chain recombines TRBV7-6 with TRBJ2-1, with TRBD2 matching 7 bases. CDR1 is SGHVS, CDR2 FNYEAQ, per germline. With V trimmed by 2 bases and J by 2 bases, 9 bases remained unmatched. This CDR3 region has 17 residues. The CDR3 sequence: CASSLIGSGNAYNEQFF. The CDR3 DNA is TGTGCCAGCAGCTTAATCGGAAGCGGGAACGCCTACAATGAGCAGTTCTTC.

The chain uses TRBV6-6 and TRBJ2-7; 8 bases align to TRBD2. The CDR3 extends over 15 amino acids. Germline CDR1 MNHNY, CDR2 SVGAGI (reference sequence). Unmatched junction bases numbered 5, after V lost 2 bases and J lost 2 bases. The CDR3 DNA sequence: TGTGCCAGCAGTTACGGTAGCGGGGAGGCCTACGAGCAGTACTTC. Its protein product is CASSYGSGEAYEQYF.

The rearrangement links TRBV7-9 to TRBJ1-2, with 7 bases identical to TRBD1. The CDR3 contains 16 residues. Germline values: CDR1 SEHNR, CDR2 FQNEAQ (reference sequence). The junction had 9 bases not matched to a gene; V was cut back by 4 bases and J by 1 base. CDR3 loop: CASSSVDREINYGYTF. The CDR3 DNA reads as TGTGCCAGCAGCTCGGTAGACAGGGAAATTAACTATGGCTACACCTTC. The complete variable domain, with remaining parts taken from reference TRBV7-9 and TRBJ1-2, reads DTGVSQNPRHKITKRGQNVTFRCDPISEHNRLYWYRQTLGQGPEFLTYFQNEAQLEKSRLLSDRFSAERPKGSFSTLEIQRTEQGDSAMYLCASSSVDREINYGYTFGSGTRLTVV.

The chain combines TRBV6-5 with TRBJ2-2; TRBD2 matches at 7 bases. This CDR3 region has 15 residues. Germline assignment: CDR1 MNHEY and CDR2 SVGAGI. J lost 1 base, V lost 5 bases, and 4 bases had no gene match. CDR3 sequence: CASSHQRENTGELFF. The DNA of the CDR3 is TGTGCCAGCAGTCACCAGCGGGAGAACACCGGGGAGCTGTTTTTT.